Each of the 3 T cell receptor beta chains below was sequenced from the same sample in a study of CD8 T cells in ankylosing spondylitis. TCRdb redid the calling of the 5' RACE reads with MiXCR, one entry per CDR3 protein. The data show under 300,000 distinct CDR3 sequences, under 12% seen once. The sequenced sample consisted of blood, either unsorted or a sorted T cell fraction (not recorded which). All receptors come from a male donor with ankylosing spondylitis or in good health (not recorded which).

This clonotype was seen at least ten times. The chain combines TRBV21-1 with TRBJ1-5; TRBD1 is taken as the D call from the table, unchecked against the DNA. TRBV21-1 is marked as a pseudogene. This CDR3 contains 17 residues. CDR3 loop: CASSKAGPPRTNQPQHF. CDR3 DNA: TGTGCCAGCAGCAAGGCGGGCCCCCCCAGGACCAATCAGCCCCAGCATTTT.

This clonotype appeared many times. The chain combines TRBV25-1 with TRBJ2-7; D is undetermined. The CDR3 consists of 13 residues. Germline V gene sequence: CDR1 MGHDK, CDR2 SYGVNS. Trimming removed 4 bases from V and 5 bases from J, with 12 bases in between. CDR3 residues: CASSGMVEDEQYF. The CDR3 DNA sequence: TGTGCCAGCAGTGGTATGGTTGAGGACGAGCAGTACTTC.

This clonotype was observed at least ten times. This chain connects TRBV7-9 to TRBJ2-1, with D possibly TRBD2 on 6 matching bases. CDR1 and CDR2 (germline): SEHNR, FQNEAQ (reference sequence). Between the trimmed V and J ends, which lost 7 bases and 10 bases, there was a span of 14 bases. The CDR3 length is 12 residues. The DNA of the CDR3 is TGTGCCAGCAACCTGGGAGGAGGCGAGCAGTTCTTC. Protein sequence: CASNLGGGEQFF. Full variable domain (rest looked up from reference TRBV7-9 and TRBJ2-1): DTGVSQNPRHKITKRGQNVTFRCDPISEHNRLYWYRQTLGQGPEFLTYFQNEAQLEKSRLLSDRFSAERPKGSFSTLEIQRTEQGDSAMYLCASNLGGGEQFFGPGTRLTVL.